This passage covers 2 T cell receptor beta chains from one sample sequenced in a study of CD8+CD57+ T cells in acquired aplastic anemia. Genomic DNA constituted the template upon which TCR beta VDJ and CDR3 profiling was performed. TCRdb re-called the reads through MiXCR, storing one row per CDR3 protein. The sample consists of about 180,000 distinct CDR3 sequences, roughly 65% of them appearing once. It was patients with CD8+CD57+ cell expansion by flow cytometry who were chosen for sequencing. Sequenced material: sorted CD4+, CD8+, or CD8+CD57+ T cells (not recorded which) from PBMCs. All receptors derive from a human donor with aplastic anemia.

This sequence joins TRBV9 and TRBJ1-5; 8 bases are a match to TRBD1. Per germline, CDR1 SGDLS and CDR2 YYNGEE. The CDR3 sequence is 15 residues long. With 0 bases clipped from V and 3 bases from J, the junction kept 2 bases outside the gene matches. This CDR3 is CASSVEGQDNQPQHF. The DNA for the CDR3 is TGTGCCAGCAGCGTAGAGGGACAGGACAATCAGCCCCAGCATTTT. The full variable domain, completed using reference TRBV9 and TRBJ1-5, is DSGVTQTPKHLITATGQRVTLRCSPRSGDLSVYWYQQSLDQGLQFLIQYYNGEERAKGNILERFSAQQFPDLHSELNLSSLELGDSALYFCASSVEGQDNQPQHFGDGTRLSIL.

The V call is TRBV2, the J call TRBJ1-5, with D hard to call. Germline values: CDR1 SNHLY, CDR2 FYNNEI. The CDR3 consists of 15 residues. Trimming removed 2 bases at V and 2 bases at J, with 10 bases between. CDR3 amino acids: CASSEFRGGNQPQHF. The CDR3 DNA is TGTGCCAGCAGTGAATTTCGGGGTGGCAATCAGCCCCAGCATTTT. Full variable domain (outside the CDR3, taken from reference TRBV2 and TRBJ1-5): EPEVTQTPSHQVTQMGQEVILRCVPISNHLYFYWYRQILGQKVEFLVSFYNNEISEKSEIFDDQFSVERPDGSNFTLKIRSTKLEDSAMYFCASSEFRGGNQPQHFGDGTRLSIL.